This entry lists 20 T cell receptor beta chains sequenced from one sample in a study of neurological immune-mediated disorders. Each CDR3 protein is one row after TCRdb ran MiXCR on the 5' RACE reads. The sample lists over 50,000 distinct CDR3 sequences; over 5% were seen once. Sequencing used PBMCs. These receptors came from a human donor with multiple sclerosis. The donor label of this sample is uncertain.

This clonotype has at least ten counts. The chain combines TRBV4-1 with TRBJ2-6, with D perhaps TRBD1 (6 bases). CDR1 and CDR2 (germline): MGHRA, YSYEKL. There are 16 residues in the CDR3. The ends were cut back, 4 bases at V and 2 bases at J, with 12 bases in the middle. CDR3 bases: TGCGCCAGCAGCCCAAGCAAGGGGGCTGGGGCCAACGTCCTGACTTTC. Protein sequence: CASSPSKGAGANVLTF.

This clonotype appeared a few times. The rearrangement joins TRBV10-2 to TRBJ2-4, with D unclear. The CDR3 is 13 amino acids. The V gene's germline CDR1 is WSHSY and CDR2 SAAADI. The V end was cut by 5 bases, the J end by 5 bases, with 10 bases between. The DNA for the CDR3 is TGCGCCAGCAGTTCCGGGCCCCAAAACATTCAGTACTTC. Translated: CASSSGPQNIQYF.

This clonotype was seen ten or more times. V and J are TRBV5-1 and TRBJ2-2; TRBD1 is a possible D gene (6 bases). Trimming cost V 6 bases and J 5 bases, with 14 bases left between them. This CDR3 has 14 residues. Germline assignment: CDR1 SGHRS and CDR2 YFSETQ. The CDR3 DNA reads as TGCGCCAGCAATCCGGGACATGTGACCGGGGAGCTGTTTTTT. Protein product: CASNPGHVTGELFF.

A few counts support this clonotype. V usage is TRBV3-1 and J usage is TRBJ2-7; D perhaps matches TRBD2 (6 bases). Trimming removed 1 base at V and 7 bases at J, with 17 bases between. The CDR3 has 15 residues. The V gene's germline CDR1 is LGHDT and CDR2 YNNKEL (reference sequence). CDR3 nucleotides: TGTGCCAGCAGCCAAGGGCGATCCCCGGCGGGGGAGCAGTACTTC. Translation gives CASSQGRSPAGEQYF.

In this sample, this clonotype turned up many times. The chain couples TRBV3-1 to TRBJ2-4, with D perhaps being TRBD1 or TRBD2 (6 bases each). V gave up 0 bases and J gave up 9 bases, with 15 bases separating them. This CDR3 is built from 15 residues. The V gene's germline CDR1 is LGHDT and CDR2 YNNKEL (reference sequence). CDR3 sequence: CASSQESTGAGIQYF. CDR3 nucleotides: TGTGCCAGCAGCCAAGAGTCTACGGGGGCAGGCATTCAGTACTTC. Full variable domain (missing parts from reference TRBV3-1 and TRBJ2-4): DTAVSQTPKYLVTQMGNDKSIKCEQNLGHDTMYWYKQDSKKFLKIMFSYNNKELIINETVPNRFSPKSPDKAHLNLHINSLELGDSAVYFCASSQESTGAGIQYFGAGTRLSVL.

There are many counts of this clonotype. The J gene is TRBJ2-6, the V gene TRBV20-1; D unclear. The germline V gene has CDR1 DFQATT and CDR2 SNEGSKA (reference sequence). V lost 3 bases and J 2 bases, leaving 11 bases between the germline ends. This CDR3 has 15 residues. CDR3 protein: CSARDPYAGANVLTF. As DNA, the CDR3 is TGCAGTGCTAGGGATCCGTACGCTGGGGCCAACGTCCTGACTTTC.

This clonotype appeared many times. The CDR3, as DNA: TGTGCCAGCAGCTTGGCCCCAGGGTCCACGAACACTGAAGCTTTCTTT. It specifies CASSLAPGSTNTEAFF. This sequence joins TRBV5-5 and TRBJ1-1; D perhaps matches TRBD1 (5 bases). This CDR3 spans 16 amino acids. With 0 bases removed from V and 1 base from J, the gap between germline ends came to 13 bases. CDR1 and CDR2 (germline): SGHKS, YYEKEE (reference sequence).

This clonotype was counted ten times or more. This rearrangement joins TRBV20-1 to TRBJ2-7; D is undetermined. Trimming left V 4 bases short and J 4 bases short, with 14 bases between. This CDR3 has 13 residues. The germline gives CDR1 DFQATT, CDR2 SNEGSKA (reference sequence). The CDR3 nucleotides read TGCAGTGCTACCACGGGCAGAGAGTACGAGCAGTACTTC. Protein sequence: CSATTGREYEQYF.

In this sample, this clonotype turned up many times. The gene calls are TRBV20-1 and TRBJ1-1, with 7 nucleotides matching TRBD1. In germline, CDR1 is DFQATT, CDR2 SNEGSKA (reference sequence). Trimming cost V 6 bases and J 0 bases; bases outside gene matches: 13. The CDR3 runs 16 residues. The CDR3 loop is CSATNGQVVMNTEAFF. In nucleotides, the CDR3 is TGCAGTGCAACGAATGGACAGGTCGTCATGAACACTGAAGCTTTCTTT.

This clonotype has just a few counts. V gene TRBV7-6 combines with J gene TRBJ2-5; possible D gene TRBD2, 6 bases. V lost 0 bases, J lost 4 bases, and 9 bases lay in between. The CDR3 length is 14 residues. Germline CDR1 and CDR2: SGHVS and FNYEAQ. CDR3 loop: CASSLAGGGETQYF. Written as DNA, the CDR3 is TGTGCCAGCAGCTTAGCGGGGGGAGGAGAGACCCAGTACTTC. Variable domain in full (rest from reference TRBV7-6 and TRBJ2-5): GAGVSQSPRYKVTKRGQDVALRCDPISGHVSLYWYRQALGQGPEFLTYFNYEAQQDKSGLPNDRFSAERPEGSISTLTIQRTEQRDSAMYRCASSLAGGGETQYFGPGTRLLVL.

This clonotype came up many times. The genes are TRBV4-1 and TRBJ1-5; D remains unclear. Germline V lookup: CDR1 MGHRA, CDR2 YSYEKL. This CDR3 is 15 amino acids long. V was trimmed by 7 bases and J by 2 bases, leaving 15 bases between them. CDR3 bases: TGCGCCAGCACCGCCTGGGCATCTGGCAATCAGCCCCAGCATTTT. Amino acids: CASTAWASGNQPQHF.

In its sample, this clonotype was seen many times. The V gene is TRBV4-1, the J gene TRBJ1-2; D perhaps matches TRBD1 (6 bases). The V and J ends lost 4 bases and 4 bases respectively, with 13 bases between them. Germline V gene data show CDR1 as MGHRA and CDR2 as YSYEKL. This CDR3 spans 14 amino acids. CDR3 loop: CASSRTSDSYGYTF. In DNA form, the CDR3 reads TGCGCCAGCAGCCGGACTTCGGACAGCTATGGCTACACCTTC.

This clonotype was counted many times. J is TRBJ2-7 and V is TRBV5-1; 9 nucleotides match TRBD1. V was pared by 3 bases and J by 6 bases, with 10 bases of the junction left unmatched. The CDR3 length is 15 residues. The germline CDR1 and CDR2 sequences are SGHRS and YFSETQ. As DNA, the CDR3 is TGCGCCAGCAGCTCATTCCCGGGACAGGGTATCGAGCAGTACTTC. Protein sequence: CASSSFPGQGIEQYF. The complete variable domain, with remaining parts taken from reference TRBV5-1 and TRBJ2-7, reads KAGVTQTPRYLIKTRGQQVTLSCSPISGHRSVSWYQQTPGQGLQFLFEYFSETQRNKGNFPGRFSGRQFSNSRSEMNVSTLELGDSALYLCASSSFPGQGIEQYFGPGTRLTVT.

This clonotype was seen repeatedly, ten times or more. This chain connects TRBV12-3 or TRBV12-4 to TRBJ2-1; D not resolved. The CDR3 spans 15 residues. V was cut by 5 bases and J by 4 bases, with 15 bases left in between. The CDR3 coding sequence is TGTGCCAGCAGTGCTTCTTGGGGTTCGTACAATGAGCAGTTCTTC. Its translation: CASSASWGSYNEQFF.

The sample holds many counts of this clonotype. J is TRBJ1-2 and V is TRBV20-1; maybe TRBD1 (5 bases). The CDR3 runs 13 residues. Trimming removed 0 bases from V and 4 bases from J, with 9 bases in between. CDR1 and CDR2 from the germline V gene are DFQATT and SNEGSKA (reference sequence). The CDR3 DNA follows: TGCAGTGCTAGAGACCAGGGTGTCTATGGCTACACCTTC. Protein product: CSARDQGVYGYTF.

This clonotype was seen repeatedly, ten times or more. V gene TRBV5-1 combines with J gene TRBJ1-2; D unresolved. The CDR3 contains 13 residues. Trimming cost V 2 bases and J 7 bases, with 12 bases left between them. Germline V gene sequence: CDR1 SGHRS, CDR2 YFSETQ. CDR3 residues: CASSFTGSRGYTF. The CDR3 nucleotides are TGCGCCAGCAGCTTCACTGGATCGCGTGGCTACACCTTC.

The genes are TRBV5-1 and TRBJ2-1; 8 nucleotides agree with TRBD1. The germline gives CDR1 SGHRS, CDR2 YFSETQ. V dropped 4 bases and J dropped 2; count of bases not matched to a gene: 8. The CDR3 sequence is 16 residues long. CDR3 DNA: TGCGCCAGCAGCCCGAGAACAGGGGGAACCTACAATGAGCAGTTCTTC. Translation: CASSPRTGGTYNEQFF. Variable domain in full (rest from reference TRBV5-1 and TRBJ2-1): KAGVTQTPRYLIKTRGQQVTLSCSPISGHRSVSWYQQTPGQGLQFLFEYFSETQRNKGNFPGRFSGRQFSNSRSEMNVSTLELGDSALYLCASSPRTGGTYNEQFFGPGTRLTVL.

There are many counts of this clonotype. This chain links TRBV10-3 with TRBJ1-2; the D gene is possibly TRBD1 (6 bases). The V end lost 3 bases, the J end lost 4 bases, and 15 bases lay between the germline ends. The CDR3 has 15 amino acids. Germline V CDR1 and CDR2: ENHRY, SYGVKD. The CDR3 DNA sequence: TGTGCCATCAGTGACCCTCTGACAGGTTCCTATGGCTACACCTTC. Amino acids: CAISDPLTGSYGYTF.

There are many counts of this clonotype. This chain links TRBV5-6 with TRBJ2-2, with 9 bases that match TRBD1. The CDR3 sequence is 15 residues long. Germline CDR1 is SGHDT and CDR2 is YYEEEE. Unmatched junction bases numbered 2, after V lost 3 bases and J lost 2 bases. The CDR3 coding sequence is TGTGCCAGCAGCTCGGACAGGGGAAACACCGGGGAGCTGTTTTTT. Its protein is CASSSDRGNTGELFF.

This clonotype has a count of ten or more. The chain carries TRBV6-1 and TRBJ2-3, with unresolved D. Germline V gene lookup returns CDR1 MNHNS and CDR2 SASEGT. The CDR3 extends over 16 amino acids. V lost 2 bases to trimming and J lost 0 bases, with 12 bases between them. CDR3 protein: CASSEQSPLSTDTQYF. Here the CDR3 DNA reads TGTGCCAGCAGTGAACAGTCCCCCTTGAGCACAGATACGCAGTATTTT.